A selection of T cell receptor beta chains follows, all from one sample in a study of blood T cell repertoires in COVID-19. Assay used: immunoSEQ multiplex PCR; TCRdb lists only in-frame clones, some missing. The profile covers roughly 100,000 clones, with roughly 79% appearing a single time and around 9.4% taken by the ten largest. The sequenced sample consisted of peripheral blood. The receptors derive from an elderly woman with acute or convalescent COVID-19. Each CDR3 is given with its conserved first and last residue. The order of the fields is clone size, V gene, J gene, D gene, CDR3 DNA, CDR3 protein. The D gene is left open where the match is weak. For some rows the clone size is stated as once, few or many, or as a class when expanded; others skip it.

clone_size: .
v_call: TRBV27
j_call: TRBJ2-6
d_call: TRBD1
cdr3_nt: TGTGCCAGCAGTAAGGGACAGGGGAGCTCTGGGGCCAACGTCCTGACTTTC
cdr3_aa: CASSKGQGSSGANVLTF

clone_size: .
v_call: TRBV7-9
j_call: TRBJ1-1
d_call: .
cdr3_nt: TGTGCCAGCAGCTTAGCGGACACAAGGACTGAAGCTTTCTTT
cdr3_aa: CASSLADTRTEAFF

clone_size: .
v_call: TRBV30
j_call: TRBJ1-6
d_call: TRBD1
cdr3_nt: TGTGCCCGGAGGAGGACAGGCGGCTCCTGGAGCTCCTATAATTCACCCCTCCACTTT
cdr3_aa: CARRRTGGSWSSYNSPLHF

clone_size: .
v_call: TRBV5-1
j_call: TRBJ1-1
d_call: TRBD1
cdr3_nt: TGCGCCAGCAGCCCGCCCGGGACAGGGGAGGGGGTCACTGAAGCTTTCTTT
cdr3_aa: CASSPPGTGEGVTEAFF

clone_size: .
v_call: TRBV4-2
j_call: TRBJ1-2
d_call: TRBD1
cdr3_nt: TGTGCCAGCAGCCAAATGGACAGGGGGTATGGCTACACCTTC
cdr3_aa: CASSQMDRGYGYTF

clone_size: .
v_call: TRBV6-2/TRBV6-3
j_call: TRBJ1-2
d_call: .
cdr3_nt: TGTGCCAGCAGCCCTAGGGGGGGTAGCCTCTATGGCTACACCTTC
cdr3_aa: CASSPRGGSLYGYTF

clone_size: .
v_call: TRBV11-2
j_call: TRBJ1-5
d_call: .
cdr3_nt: TGTGCCAGCAGCTTACTGGCAGGCCGGAATCAGCCCCAGCATTTT
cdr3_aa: CASSLLAGRNQPQHF

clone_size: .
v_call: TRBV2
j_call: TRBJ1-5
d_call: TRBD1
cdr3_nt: TGTGCCACGAGGGCCGACGGGACAGGGAAGAATCAGCCCCAGCATTTT
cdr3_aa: CATRADGTGKNQPQHF

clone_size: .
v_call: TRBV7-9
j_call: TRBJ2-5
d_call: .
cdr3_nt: TGTGCCAGCAGCTTAAGTGGAGGGGAAGAGACCCAGTACTTC
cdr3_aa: CASSLSGGEETQYF

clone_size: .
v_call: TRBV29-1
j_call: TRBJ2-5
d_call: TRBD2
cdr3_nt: TGCAGCGTTGGGGCTAGCGGGGTCCAAGAGACCCAGTACTTC
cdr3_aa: CSVGASGVQETQYF

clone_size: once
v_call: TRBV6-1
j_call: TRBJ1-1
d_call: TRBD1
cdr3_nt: TGTGCCAGCAGTGAATGGGACAGGTCTTTCTTT
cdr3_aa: CASSEWDRSFF

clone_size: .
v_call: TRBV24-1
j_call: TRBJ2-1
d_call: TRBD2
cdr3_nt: TGTGCCACCAGTGATTTGCTCTCGGATTCTAGCGGGAGTGGGCAGTTCTTC
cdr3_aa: CATSDLLSDSSGSGQFF

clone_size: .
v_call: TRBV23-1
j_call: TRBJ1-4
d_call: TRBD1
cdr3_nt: TGCGCCAGCAGTCGAAGAAATTCGACAGGGGGCTGGGGAAAACTGTTTTTT
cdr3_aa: CASSRRNSTGGWGKLFF

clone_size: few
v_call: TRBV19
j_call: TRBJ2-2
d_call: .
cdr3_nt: TGTGCCAGTAGTATAGCAGAGAACACCGGGGAGCTGTTTTTT
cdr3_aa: CASSIAENTGELFF

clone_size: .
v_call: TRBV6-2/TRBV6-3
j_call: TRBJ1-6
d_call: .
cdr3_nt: TGTGCCAGCAGTAACGACAGGAAGCTACCCCTCCACTTT
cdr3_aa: CASSNDRKLPLHF

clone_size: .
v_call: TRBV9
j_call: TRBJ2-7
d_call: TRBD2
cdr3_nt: TGTGCCAGCAGCGTAGGGGGAGGGACTGAGCAGTACTTC
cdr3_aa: CASSVGGGTEQYF

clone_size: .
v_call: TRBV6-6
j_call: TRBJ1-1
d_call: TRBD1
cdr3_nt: TGTGCCAGCAGTTACCCCGGGACAGGGAGGACTGAAGCTTTCTTT
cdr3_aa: CASSYPGTGRTEAFF

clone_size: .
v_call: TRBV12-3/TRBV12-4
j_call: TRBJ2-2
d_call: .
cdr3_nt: TGTGCCAGCAGTTCGGTGACCGGGGAGCTGTTTTTT
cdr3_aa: CASSSVTGELFF

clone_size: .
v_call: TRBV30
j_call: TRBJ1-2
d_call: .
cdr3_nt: TGTGCCTGGAGTCAAAACTATGGCTACACCTTC
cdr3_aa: CAWSQNYGYTF

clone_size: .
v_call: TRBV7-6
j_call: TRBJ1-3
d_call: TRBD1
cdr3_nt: TGTGCCAGCAGCCCGGACAGGGGAACGGCCTCTGGAAACACCATATATTTT
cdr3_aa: CASSPDRGTASGNTIYF

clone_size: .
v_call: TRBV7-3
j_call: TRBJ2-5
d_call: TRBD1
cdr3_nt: TGTGCCAGCAGCTTGAGGGGGCTGGAGACCCAGTACTTC
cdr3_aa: CASSLRGLETQYF

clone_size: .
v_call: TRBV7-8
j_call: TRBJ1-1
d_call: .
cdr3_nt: TGTGCCAGCAGCTTCCGGGAAGGCGGCACTGAAGCTTTCTTT
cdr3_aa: CASSFREGGTEAFF

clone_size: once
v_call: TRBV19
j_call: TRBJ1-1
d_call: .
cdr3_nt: TGTGCCAGTAATAGAGACAGATTGAACACTGAAGCTTTCTTT
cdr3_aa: CASNRDRLNTEAFF

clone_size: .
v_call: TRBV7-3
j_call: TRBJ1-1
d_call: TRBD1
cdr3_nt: TGTGCCAGCAGCTCGGGACAGGCGAACACTGAAGCTTTCTTT
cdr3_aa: CASSSGQANTEAFF

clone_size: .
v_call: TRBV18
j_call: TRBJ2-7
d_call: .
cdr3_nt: TGTGCCACGGGGGACAGACCCTACGAGCAGTACTTC
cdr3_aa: CATGDRPYEQYF

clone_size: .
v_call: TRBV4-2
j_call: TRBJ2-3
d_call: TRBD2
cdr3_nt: TGTGCCAGCAGCCCGGGGGGGCCCGGGGCAGATACGCAGTATTTT
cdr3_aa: CASSPGGPGADTQYF

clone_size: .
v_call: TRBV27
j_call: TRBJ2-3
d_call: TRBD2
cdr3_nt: TGTGCCAGCAGTTTAACCCCGGCTAGCGGGGGCACAGATACGCAGTATTTT
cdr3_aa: CASSLTPASGGTDTQYF

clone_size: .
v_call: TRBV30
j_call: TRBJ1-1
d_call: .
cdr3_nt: TGTGCCTGGAGCGAACAGCCGAACACTGAAGCTTTCTTT
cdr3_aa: CAWSEQPNTEAFF

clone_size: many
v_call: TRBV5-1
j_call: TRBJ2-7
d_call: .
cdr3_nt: TGCGCCAGCAGCCCCACACAGGGAGCCTACGAGCAGTACTTC
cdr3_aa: CASSPTQGAYEQYF

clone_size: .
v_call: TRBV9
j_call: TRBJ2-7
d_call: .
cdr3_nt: TGTGCCAGCAGCGTAGGGGCAGGGGCAAACGAGCAGTACTTC
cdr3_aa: CASSVGAGANEQYF

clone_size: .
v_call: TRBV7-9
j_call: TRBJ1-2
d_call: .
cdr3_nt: TGTGCCAGCAGCCTAGCAGTTACCCGGGGTGGCTACACCTTC
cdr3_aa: CASSLAVTRGGYTF

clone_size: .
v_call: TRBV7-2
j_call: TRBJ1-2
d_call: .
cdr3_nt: TGTGCCAGCAGCCCCGACAGTCTGAATGGCTACACCTTC
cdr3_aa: CASSPDSLNGYTF

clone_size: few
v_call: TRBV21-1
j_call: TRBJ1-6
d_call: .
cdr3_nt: TGTGCCAGCAGCAAAGTCCCGGTAGATTCACCCCTCCACTTT
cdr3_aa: CASSKVPVDSPLHF

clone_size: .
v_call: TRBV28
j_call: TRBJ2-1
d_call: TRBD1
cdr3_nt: TGTGCCAGCACCCAGCCTGGACAGGGGTGGGGTGAGCAGTTCTTC
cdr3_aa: CASTQPGQGWGEQFF

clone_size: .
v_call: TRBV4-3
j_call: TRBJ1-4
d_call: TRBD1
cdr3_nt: TGCGCCAGCAGCCAAGAAGGAGGCGGGACAGGCCCGCGTTTGGGGACTAATGAAAAACTGTTTTTT
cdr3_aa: CASSQEGGGTGPRLGTNEKLFF

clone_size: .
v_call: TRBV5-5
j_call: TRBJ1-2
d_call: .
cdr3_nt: TGTGCCAGCAGCTTGCAGGAGGATTATGGCTACACCTTC
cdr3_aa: CASSLQEDYGYTF

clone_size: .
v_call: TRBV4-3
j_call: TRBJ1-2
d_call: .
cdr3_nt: TGCGCCAGCAGCCAATCCAGACAGGCTAACTATGGCTACACCTTC
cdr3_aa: CASSQSRQANYGYTF

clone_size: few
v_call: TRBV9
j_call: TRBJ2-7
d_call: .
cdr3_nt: TGTGCCAGCAGCGCGAGAGAGAGCTCCTACGAGCAGTACTTC
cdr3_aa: CASSARESSYEQYF

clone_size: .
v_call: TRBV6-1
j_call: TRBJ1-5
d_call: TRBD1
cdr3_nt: TGTGCCAGCAGTGACGACAGGGGGCATCAGCCCCAGCATTTT
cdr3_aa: CASSDDRGHQPQHF

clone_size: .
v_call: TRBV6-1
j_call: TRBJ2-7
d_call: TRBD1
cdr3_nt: TGTGCCAGCAGTGTGGCATCTGGACAGGGGGAGTCCTACGAGCAGTACTTC
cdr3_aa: CASSVASGQGESYEQYF

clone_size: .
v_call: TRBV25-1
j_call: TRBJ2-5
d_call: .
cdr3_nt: TGTGCCACAGGGCGATACCGTCAAGAGACCCAGTACTTC
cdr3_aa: CATGRYRQETQYF

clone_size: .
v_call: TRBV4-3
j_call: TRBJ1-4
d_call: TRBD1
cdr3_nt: TGCGCCAGCAGCCAAGGAACAGGGGATAATGAAAAACTGTTTTTT
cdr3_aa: CASSQGTGDNEKLFF

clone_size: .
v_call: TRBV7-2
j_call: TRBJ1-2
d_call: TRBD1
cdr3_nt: TGTGCCAGCAGCTTGGGACAGGGGCCCCTTAAATATGGCTACACCTTC
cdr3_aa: CASSLGQGPLKYGYTF

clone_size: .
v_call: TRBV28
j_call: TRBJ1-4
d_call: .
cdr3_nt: TGTGCCAGCACTTCCTGGACGCGGGGGATGAATGAAAAACTGTTTTTT
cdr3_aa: CASTSWTRGMNEKLFF

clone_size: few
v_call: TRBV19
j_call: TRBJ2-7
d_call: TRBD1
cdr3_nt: TGTGCCAGTAGTCGGACAGGGGCAGTCCCCTACGAGCAGTACTTC
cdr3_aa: CASSRTGAVPYEQYF

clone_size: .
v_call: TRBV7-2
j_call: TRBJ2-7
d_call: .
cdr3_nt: TGTGCCAGCAGCTTGCCACAGGCCTATCGCGAGCAGTACTTC
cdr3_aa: CASSLPQAYREQYF

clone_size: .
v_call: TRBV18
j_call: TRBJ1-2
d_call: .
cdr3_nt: TGTGCCAGCTCACCATCTGTGGGGCTCCTTAACTATGGCTACACCTTC
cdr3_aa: CASSPSVGLLNYGYTF

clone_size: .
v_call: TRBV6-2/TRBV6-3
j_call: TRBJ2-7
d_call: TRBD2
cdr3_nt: TGTGCCAGCAGTAGGAGCGGGAACGAGCAGTACTTC
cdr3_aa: CASSRSGNEQYF

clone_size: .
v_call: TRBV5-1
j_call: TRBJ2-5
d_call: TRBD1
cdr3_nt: TGCGCCAGCAGCTACCGACAGGGAACACAAGAGACCCAGTACTTC
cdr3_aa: CASSYRQGTQETQYF